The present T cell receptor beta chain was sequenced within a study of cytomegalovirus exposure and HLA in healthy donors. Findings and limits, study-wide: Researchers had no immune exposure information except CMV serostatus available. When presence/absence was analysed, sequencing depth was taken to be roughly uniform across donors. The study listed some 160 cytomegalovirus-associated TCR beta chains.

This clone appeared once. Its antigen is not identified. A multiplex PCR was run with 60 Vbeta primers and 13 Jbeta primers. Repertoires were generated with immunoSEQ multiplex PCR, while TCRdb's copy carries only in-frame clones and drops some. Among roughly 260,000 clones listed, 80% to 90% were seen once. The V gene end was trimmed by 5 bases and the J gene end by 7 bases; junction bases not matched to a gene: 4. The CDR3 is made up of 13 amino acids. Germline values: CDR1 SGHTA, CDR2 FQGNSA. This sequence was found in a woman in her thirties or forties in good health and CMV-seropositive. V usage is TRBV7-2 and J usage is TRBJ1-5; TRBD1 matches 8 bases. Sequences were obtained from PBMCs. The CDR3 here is CASSLQGEQPQHF. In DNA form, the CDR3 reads TGTGCCAGCAGCCTACAGGGGGAACAGCCCCAGCATTTT.